Listed below are T cell receptor beta chains from one sample, sequenced in a study of response to subunit inactivated influenza vaccine. Each CDR3 protein is one row after TCRdb ran MiXCR on the RT-PCR reads. The sample carries about 620,000 distinct CDR3 sequences, approximately 10% recorded once. These data were also reused for a study on T cells expressing NK-cell markers.

The sequenced sample was PBMCs from blood, obtained on the day of vaccination. These receptors were collected from a man in his fifties or sixties who received an inactivated influenza vaccine. Both conserved end residues are part of each CDR3. The D gene is left open where the match is weak. The size entry is marked missing in some rows and otherwise reads once, few, many or a size class.

d_gene,abundance,j_gene,v_gene,CDR3aa,CDR3nt
.,many,TRBJ2-1,TRBV20-1,CSAPDGGGWGSEQFF,TGCAGTGCTCCAGACGGGGGCGGCTGGGGTAGTGAGCAGTTCTTC
TRBD2,.,TRBJ2-5,TRBV7-8,CASRKGREGAETQYF,TGTGCCAGCAGGAAGGGGAGGGAGGGCGCCGAGACCCAGTACTTC
.,few,TRBJ2-7,TRBV18,CASTPTSTPLYEQYF,TGTGCCAGCACTCCCACCTCTACACCTCTCTACGAGCAGTACTTC
TRBD1,many,TRBJ2-7,TRBV20-1,CSARAPGQATYEQYF,TGCAGTGCTAGAGCTCCGGGACAGGCAACCTACGAGCAGTACTTC
.,.,TRBJ2-2,TRBV5-6,CASTLLRASRTGELFF,TGTGCCAGCACCTTATTACGGGCTAGCCGCACGGGGGAGCTGTTTTTT
TRBD2,.,TRBJ2-2,TRBV10-3,CAIRNRTSGNTGELFF,TGTGCCATCAGGAACCGGACTAGCGGGAACACCGGGGAGCTGTTTTTT
.,.,TRBJ1-1,TRBV29-1,CSGGGQMNTEAFF,TGCAGCGGTGGGGGACAAATGAACACTGAAGCTTTCTTT
TRBD1,few,TRBJ2-7,TRBV7-9,CASSLALDRGRRYEQYF,TGTGCCAGCAGCTTAGCTTTGGACAGGGGGCGAAGGTACGAGCAGTACTTC
.,few,TRBJ2-1,TRBV20-1,CSTPGTAYNEQFF,TGCAGTACCCCCGGGACTGCCTACAATGAGCAGTTCTTC
TRBD2,.,TRBJ2-1,TRBV29-1,CSHYLAGANEQFF,TGCAGCCATTACCTAGCGGGAGCCAATGAGCAGTTCTTC
TRBD1,few,TRBJ2-7,TRBV9,CASSVEGTGGTYEQYF,TGTGCCAGCAGCGTAGAAGGGACAGGGGGGACCTACGAGCAGTACTTC
.,.,TRBJ1-5,TRBV12-3/TRBV12-4,CASSPPGPSNQPQHF,TGTGCCAGCAGTCCCCCGGGACCCAGCAATCAGCCCCAGCATTTT
.,few,TRBJ2-7,TRBV12-3/TRBV12-4,CASSRDLFYEQYF,TGTGCCAGCAGTCGGGACTTGTTCTACGAGCAGTACTTC
.,.,TRBJ2-7,TRBV6-9,CASSYSAASSYEQYF,TGTGCCAGCAGTTATTCCGCAGCCAGCTCCTACGAGCAGTACTTC
TRBD1,.,TRBJ2-1,TRBV14,CASSQQQGKVVVRNEQFF,TGTGCCAGCAGCCAACAACAGGGGAAAGTAGTAGTCCGGAATGAGCAGTTCTTC
TRBD1,.,TRBJ2-3,TRBV12-3/TRBV12-4,CASSPRTGETDTQYF,TGTGCCAGCAGTCCCCGGACAGGGGAGACAGATACGCAGTATTTT
.,.,TRBJ2-7,TRBV7-2,CASSIPGLYEQYF,TGTGCCAGCAGCATCCCGGGATTGTACGAGCAGTACTTC
TRBD1,.,TRBJ2-2,TRBV6-1,CASSAQGAGYTGELFF,TGTGCCAGCAGTGCACAGGGGGCGGGTTACACCGGGGAGCTGTTTTTT
TRBD2,few,TRBJ2-3,TRBV19,CASSRRWGGGSRLTDTQYF,TGTGCCAGTAGTCGACGGTGGGGCGGGGGATCCCGCCTGACAGATACGCAGTATTTT
.,.,TRBJ2-1,TRBV4-2,CASSVQGTGGLNEQFF,TGTGCCAGCAGTGTCCAGGGGACGGGAGGTTTAAATGAGCAGTTCTTC
TRBD2,many,TRBJ2-7,TRBV10-3,CAISESQRTSGKSEQYF,TGTGCCATCAGTGAGTCACAAAGGACTAGCGGGAAGAGCGAGCAGTACTTC
TRBD1,few,TRBJ2-7,TRBV6-5,CASSYERTGSSYEQYF,TGTGCCAGCAGTTACGAGAGGACAGGGAGCTCCTACGAGCAGTACTTC
.,few,TRBJ2-7,TRBV14,CASSQDRTASSYEQYF,TGTGCCAGCAGCCAAGATAGGACCGCGAGCTCCTACGAGCAGTACTTC
.,few,TRBJ1-4,TRBV4-1,CASSQLQGGDEKLFF,TGCGCCAGCAGCCAGCTCCAGGGTGGAGATGAAAAACTGTTTTTT
TRBD2,.,TRBJ2-1,TRBV20-1,CSARDPSGSNNEQFF,TGCAGTGCTAGAGATCCCAGCGGGAGTAACAATGAGCAGTTCTTC
.,few,TRBJ2-1,TRBV10-3,CAISETTVSYNEQFF,TGTGCCATCAGTGAAACGACAGTCTCCTACAATGAGCAGTTCTTC
.,many,TRBJ2-3,TRBV5-1,CASSPGTSDTQYF,TGCGCCAGCAGCCCAGGGACCTCAGATACGCAGTATTTT
.,few,TRBJ1-1,TRBV12-3/TRBV12-4,CASSLVGGQSEAFF,TGTGCCAGCAGTTTAGTCGGGGGGCAGTCTGAAGCTTTCTTT
TRBD1,.,TRBJ1-1,TRBV12-3/TRBV12-4,CASSPGTGSTEAFF,TGTGCCAGCAGTCCCGGGACAGGGTCCACTGAAGCTTTCTTT
TRBD1,.,TRBJ2-3,TRBV4-1,CASSQVQGAGADTQYF,TGCGCCAGCAGCCAAGTACAGGGGGCGGGCGCAGATACGCAGTATTTT
TRBD1,.,TRBJ1-2,TRBV12-3/TRBV12-4,CASPGPGQGAPYYGYTF,TGTGCCAGCCCAGGGCCGGGACAGGGGGCCCCGTACTATGGCTACACCTTC
.,.,TRBJ2-7,TRBV6-5,CASSYSGVSRDEQYF,TGTGCCAGCAGTTACTCCGGGGTGTCCAGGGACGAGCAGTACTTC